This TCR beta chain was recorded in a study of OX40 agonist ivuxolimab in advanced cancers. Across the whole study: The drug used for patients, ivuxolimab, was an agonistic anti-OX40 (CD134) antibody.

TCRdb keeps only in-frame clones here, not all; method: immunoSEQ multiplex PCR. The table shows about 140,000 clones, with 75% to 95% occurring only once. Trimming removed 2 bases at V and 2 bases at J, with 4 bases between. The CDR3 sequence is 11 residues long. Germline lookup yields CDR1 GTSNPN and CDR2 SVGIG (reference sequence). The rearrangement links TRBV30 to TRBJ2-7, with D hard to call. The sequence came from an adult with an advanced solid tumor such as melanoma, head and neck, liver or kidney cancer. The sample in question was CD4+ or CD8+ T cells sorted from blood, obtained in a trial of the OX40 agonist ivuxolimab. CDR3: CAWSRTYEQYF. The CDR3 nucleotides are TGTGCCTGGAGTCGAACCTACGAGCAGTACTTC.